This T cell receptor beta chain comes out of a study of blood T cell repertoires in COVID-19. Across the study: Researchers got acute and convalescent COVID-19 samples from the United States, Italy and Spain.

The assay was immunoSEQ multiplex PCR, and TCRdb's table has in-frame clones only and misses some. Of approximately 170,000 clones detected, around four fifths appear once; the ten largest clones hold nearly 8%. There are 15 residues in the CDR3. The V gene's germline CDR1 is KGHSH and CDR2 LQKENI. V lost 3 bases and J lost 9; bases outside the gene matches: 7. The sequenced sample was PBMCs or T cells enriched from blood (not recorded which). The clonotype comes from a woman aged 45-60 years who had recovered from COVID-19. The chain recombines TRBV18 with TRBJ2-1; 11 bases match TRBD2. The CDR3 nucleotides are TGTGCCAGCTCACCCGATTTGACTAGCGGGATTGAGCAGTTCTTC. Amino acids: CASSPDLTSGIEQFF.